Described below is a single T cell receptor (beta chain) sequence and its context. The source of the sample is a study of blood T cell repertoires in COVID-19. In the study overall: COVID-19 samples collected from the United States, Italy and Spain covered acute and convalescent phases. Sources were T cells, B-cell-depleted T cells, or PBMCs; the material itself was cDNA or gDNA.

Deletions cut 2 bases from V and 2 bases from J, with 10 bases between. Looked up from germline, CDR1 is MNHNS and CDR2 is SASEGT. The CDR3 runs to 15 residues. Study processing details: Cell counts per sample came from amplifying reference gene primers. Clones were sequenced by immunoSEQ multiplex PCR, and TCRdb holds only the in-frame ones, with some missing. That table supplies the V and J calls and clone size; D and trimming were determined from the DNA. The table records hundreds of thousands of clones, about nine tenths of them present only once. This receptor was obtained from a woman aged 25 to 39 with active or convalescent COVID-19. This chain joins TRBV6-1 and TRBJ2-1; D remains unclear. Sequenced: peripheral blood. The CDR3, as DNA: TGTGCCAGCAGTGAACCCCTCTTTGCCTACAATGAGCAGTTCTTC. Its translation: CASSEPLFAYNEQFF.